This T cell receptor (beta chain) is from a study of regulatory T cells in long-lasting Graves disease. At least ten counts were recorded for this clonotype. Time point reported: newly diagnosed GD, antithyroid drugs for less than 3 months. The TCR library used RNA extracted from PBMCs. Diagnosis followed American Thyroid Association guidelines for Graves' disease. Building the TCR beta libraries relied on iRepertoire HTBI primers, and CDR3 regions underwent Arm-PCR. TCRdb itself ran the multiplex PCR reads through MiXCR, one entry per CDR3 protein. Of 350,000 to 550,000 distinct CDR3 sequences listed, around 15% are singletons. The data also belong to a second study, concerning T cells in Graves' hyperthyroidism and ophthalmopathy.

The sequencing here drew on peripheral blood mononuclear cells (PBMCs), taken at new diagnosis, from a patient treated with antithyroid drugs. The TCR comes from a woman between 18 and 29 years old with Graves disease.

CDR3 DNA sequence: TGTGCCAGCAGTTCGGACAGATACAATGAGCAGTTCTTC. Translated, it gives CASSSDRYNEQFF. V usage is TRBV6-9 and J usage is TRBJ2-1; TRBD1 is a possible D gene (6 bases). Germline CDR1 MNHGY, CDR2 SVAAGI. This CDR3 is 13 amino acids long. V lost 4 bases, J lost 4 bases, and 8 bases lay in between.